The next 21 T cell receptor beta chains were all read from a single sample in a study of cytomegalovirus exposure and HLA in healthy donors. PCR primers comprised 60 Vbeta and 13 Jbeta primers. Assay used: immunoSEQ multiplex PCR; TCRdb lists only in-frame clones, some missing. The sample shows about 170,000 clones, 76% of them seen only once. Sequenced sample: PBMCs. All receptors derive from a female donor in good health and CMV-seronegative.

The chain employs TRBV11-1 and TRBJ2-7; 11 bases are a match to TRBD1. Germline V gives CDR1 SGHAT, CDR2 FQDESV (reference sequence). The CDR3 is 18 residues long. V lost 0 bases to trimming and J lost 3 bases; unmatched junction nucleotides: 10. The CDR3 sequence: CASSLARTGGAWGYEQYF. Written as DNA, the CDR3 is TGTGCCAGCAGCTTAGCGCGGACAGGGGGCGCTTGGGGCTACGAGCAGTACTTC.

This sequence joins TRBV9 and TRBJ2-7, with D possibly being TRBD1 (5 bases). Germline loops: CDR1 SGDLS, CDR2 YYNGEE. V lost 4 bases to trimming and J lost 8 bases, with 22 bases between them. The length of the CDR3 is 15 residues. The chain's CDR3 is CASSPWTSASSKQYF. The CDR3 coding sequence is TGTGCCAGCAGCCCTTGGACATCGGCGAGCTCAAAGCAGTACTTC.

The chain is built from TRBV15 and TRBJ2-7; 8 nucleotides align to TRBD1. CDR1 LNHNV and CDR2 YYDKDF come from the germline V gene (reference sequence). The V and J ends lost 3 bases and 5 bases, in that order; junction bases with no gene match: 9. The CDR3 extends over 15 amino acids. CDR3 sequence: CATSRGQEAIHEQYF. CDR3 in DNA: TGTGCCACCAGCAGGGGACAGGAGGCCATCCACGAGCAGTACTTC.

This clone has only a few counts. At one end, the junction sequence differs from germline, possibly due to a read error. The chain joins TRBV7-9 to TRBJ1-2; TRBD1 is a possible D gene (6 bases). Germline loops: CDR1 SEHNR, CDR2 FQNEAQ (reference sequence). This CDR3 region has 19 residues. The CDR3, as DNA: TGTTCCAGCAGCTCCGAACGGGCAGGGGCCTACGTCTCTAACTATGGCTACACCTTC. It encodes CSSSSERAGAYVSNYGYTF. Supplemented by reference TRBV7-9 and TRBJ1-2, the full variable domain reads DTGVSQNPRHKITKRGQNVTFRCDPISEHNRLYWYRQTLGQGPEFLTYFQNEAQLEKSRLLSDRFSAERPKGSFSTLEIQRTEQGDSAMYLCSSSSERAGAYVSNYGYTFGSGTRLTVV.

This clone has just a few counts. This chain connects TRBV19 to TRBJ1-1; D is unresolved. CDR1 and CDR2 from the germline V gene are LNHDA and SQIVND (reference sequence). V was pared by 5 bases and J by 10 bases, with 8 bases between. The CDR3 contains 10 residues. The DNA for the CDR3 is TGTGCCAGTAGTGGTCCGGGAGCTTTCTTT. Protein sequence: CASSGPGAFF.

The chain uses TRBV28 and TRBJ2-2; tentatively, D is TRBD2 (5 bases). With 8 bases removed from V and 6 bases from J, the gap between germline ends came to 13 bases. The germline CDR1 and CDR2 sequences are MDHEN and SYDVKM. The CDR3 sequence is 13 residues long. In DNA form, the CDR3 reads TGTGCCAGCTGGGAGAGAACGTCCGGGGAGCTGTTTTTT. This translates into CASWERTSGELFF.

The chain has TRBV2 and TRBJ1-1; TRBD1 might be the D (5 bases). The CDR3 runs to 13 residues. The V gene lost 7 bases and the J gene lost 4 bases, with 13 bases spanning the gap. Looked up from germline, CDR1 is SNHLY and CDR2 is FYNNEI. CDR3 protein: CASILGGGTEAFF. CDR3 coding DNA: TGTGCCAGCATACTTGGGGGAGGCACTGAAGCTTTCTTT. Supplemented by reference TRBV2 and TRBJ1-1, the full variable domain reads EPEVTQTPSHQVTQMGQEVILRCVPISNHLYFYWYRQILGQKVEFLVSFYNNEISEKSEIFDDQFSVERPDGSNFTLKIRSTKLEDSAMYFCASILGGGTEAFFGQGTRLTVV.

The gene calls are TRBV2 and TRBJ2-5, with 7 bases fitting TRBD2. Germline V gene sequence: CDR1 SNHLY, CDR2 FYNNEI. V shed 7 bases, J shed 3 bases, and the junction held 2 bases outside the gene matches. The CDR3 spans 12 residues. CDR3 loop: CASKRDEETQYF. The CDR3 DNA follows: TGTGCCAGCAAGCGGGATGAAGAGACCCAGTACTTC. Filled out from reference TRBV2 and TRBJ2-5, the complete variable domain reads EPEVTQTPSHQVTQMGQEVILRCVPISNHLYFYWYRQILGQKVEFLVSFYNNEISEKSEIFDDQFSVERPDGSNFTLKIRSTKLEDSAMYFCASKRDEETQYFGPGTRLLVL.

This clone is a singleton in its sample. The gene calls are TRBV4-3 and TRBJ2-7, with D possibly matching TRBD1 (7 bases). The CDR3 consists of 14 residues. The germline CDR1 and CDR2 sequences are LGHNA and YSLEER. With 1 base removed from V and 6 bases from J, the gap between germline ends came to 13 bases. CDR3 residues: CASSQVQGGAEQYF. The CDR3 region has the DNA TGCGCCAGCAGCCAAGTCCAGGGGGGCGCCGAGCAGTACTTC.

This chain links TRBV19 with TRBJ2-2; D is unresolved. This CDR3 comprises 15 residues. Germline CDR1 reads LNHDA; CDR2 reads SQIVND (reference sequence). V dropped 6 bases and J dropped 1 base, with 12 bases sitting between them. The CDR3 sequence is CASRVRFQNTGELFF. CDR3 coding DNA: TGTGCCAGTAGGGTCCGGTTTCAGAACACCGGGGAGCTGTTTTTT.

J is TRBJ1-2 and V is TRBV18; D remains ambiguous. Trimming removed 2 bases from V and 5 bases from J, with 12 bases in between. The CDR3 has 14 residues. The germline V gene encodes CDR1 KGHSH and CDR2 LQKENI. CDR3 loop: CASSPIRGGYGYTF. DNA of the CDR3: TGTGCCAGCTCACCAATCCGGGGTGGGTATGGCTACACCTTC.

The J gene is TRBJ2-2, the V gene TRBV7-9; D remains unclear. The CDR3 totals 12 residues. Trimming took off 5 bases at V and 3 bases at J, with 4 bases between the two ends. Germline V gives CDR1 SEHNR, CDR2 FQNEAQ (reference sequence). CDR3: CASSPYTGELFF. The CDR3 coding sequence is TGTGCCAGCAGCCCTTACACCGGGGAGCTGTTTTTT.

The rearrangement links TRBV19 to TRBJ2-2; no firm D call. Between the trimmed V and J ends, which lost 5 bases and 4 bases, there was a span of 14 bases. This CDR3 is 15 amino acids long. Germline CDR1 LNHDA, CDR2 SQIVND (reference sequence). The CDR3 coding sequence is TGTGCCAGTAGTGCCGCAGGCCGGCCCACCGGGGAGCTGTTTTTT. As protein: CASSAAGRPTGELFF.

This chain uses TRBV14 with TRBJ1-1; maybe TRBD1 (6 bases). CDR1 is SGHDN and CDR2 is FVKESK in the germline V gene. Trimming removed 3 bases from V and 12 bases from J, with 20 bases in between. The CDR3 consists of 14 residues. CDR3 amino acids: CASSQASGGARTFF. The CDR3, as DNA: TGTGCCAGCAGCCAGGCCTCCGGGGGGGCGCGGACTTTCTTT.

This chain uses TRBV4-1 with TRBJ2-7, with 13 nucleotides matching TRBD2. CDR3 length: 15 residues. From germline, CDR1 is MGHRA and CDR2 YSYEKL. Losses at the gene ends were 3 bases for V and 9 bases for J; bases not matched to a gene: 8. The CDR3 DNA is TGCGCCAGCAGCCACCCCGGGACTAGCGGGATCGTGCAGTACTTC. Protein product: CASSHPGTSGIVQYF.

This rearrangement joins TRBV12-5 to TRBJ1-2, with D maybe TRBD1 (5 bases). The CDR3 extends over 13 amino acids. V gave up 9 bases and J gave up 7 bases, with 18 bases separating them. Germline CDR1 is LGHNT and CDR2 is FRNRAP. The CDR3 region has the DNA TGTGCTAGCGGGCTACAACTCGGGGGTGGCTACACCTTC. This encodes CASGLQLGGGYTF.

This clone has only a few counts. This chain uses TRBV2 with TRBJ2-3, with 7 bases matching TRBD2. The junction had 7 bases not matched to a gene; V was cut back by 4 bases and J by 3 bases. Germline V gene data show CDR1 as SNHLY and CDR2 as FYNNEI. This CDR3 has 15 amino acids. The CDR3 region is CASSVGSGKTDTQYF. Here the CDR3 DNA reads TGTGCCAGCAGTGTGGGAAGCGGGAAAACAGATACGCAGTATTTT. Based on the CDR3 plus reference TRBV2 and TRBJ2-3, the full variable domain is EPEVTQTPSHQVTQMGQEVILRCVPISNHLYFYWYRQILGQKVEFLVSFYNNEISEKSEIFDDQFSVERPDGSNFTLKIRSTKLEDSAMYFCASSVGSGKTDTQYFGPGTRLTVL.

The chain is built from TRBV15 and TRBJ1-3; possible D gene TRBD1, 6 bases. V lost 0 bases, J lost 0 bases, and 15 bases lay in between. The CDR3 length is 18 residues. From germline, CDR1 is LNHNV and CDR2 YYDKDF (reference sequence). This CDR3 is CATSRDTLTGTSGNTIYF. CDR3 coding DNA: TGTGCCACCAGCAGAGATACCCTCACAGGGACCTCTGGAAACACCATATATTTT.

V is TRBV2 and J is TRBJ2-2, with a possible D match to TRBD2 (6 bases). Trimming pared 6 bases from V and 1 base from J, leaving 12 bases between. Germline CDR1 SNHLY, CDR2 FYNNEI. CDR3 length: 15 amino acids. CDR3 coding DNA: TGTGCCAGCAGGGTAGTAGCGGTGAACACCGGGGAGCTGTTTTTT. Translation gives CASRVVAVNTGELFF.

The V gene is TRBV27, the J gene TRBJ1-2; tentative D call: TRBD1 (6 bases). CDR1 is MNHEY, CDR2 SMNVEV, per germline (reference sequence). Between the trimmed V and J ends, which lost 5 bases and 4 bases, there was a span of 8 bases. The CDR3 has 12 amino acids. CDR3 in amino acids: CASSKQGYGYTF. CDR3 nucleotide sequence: TGTGCCAGCAGTAAACAGGGCTATGGCTACACCTTC.

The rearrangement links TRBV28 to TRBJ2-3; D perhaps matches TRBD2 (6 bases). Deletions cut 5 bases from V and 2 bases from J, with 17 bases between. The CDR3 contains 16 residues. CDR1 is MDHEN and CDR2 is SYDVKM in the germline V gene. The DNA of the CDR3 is TGTGCCAGCAGTCTCCTTGGAGGGGCTACCACAGATACGCAGTATTTT. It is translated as CASSLLGGATTDTQYF.